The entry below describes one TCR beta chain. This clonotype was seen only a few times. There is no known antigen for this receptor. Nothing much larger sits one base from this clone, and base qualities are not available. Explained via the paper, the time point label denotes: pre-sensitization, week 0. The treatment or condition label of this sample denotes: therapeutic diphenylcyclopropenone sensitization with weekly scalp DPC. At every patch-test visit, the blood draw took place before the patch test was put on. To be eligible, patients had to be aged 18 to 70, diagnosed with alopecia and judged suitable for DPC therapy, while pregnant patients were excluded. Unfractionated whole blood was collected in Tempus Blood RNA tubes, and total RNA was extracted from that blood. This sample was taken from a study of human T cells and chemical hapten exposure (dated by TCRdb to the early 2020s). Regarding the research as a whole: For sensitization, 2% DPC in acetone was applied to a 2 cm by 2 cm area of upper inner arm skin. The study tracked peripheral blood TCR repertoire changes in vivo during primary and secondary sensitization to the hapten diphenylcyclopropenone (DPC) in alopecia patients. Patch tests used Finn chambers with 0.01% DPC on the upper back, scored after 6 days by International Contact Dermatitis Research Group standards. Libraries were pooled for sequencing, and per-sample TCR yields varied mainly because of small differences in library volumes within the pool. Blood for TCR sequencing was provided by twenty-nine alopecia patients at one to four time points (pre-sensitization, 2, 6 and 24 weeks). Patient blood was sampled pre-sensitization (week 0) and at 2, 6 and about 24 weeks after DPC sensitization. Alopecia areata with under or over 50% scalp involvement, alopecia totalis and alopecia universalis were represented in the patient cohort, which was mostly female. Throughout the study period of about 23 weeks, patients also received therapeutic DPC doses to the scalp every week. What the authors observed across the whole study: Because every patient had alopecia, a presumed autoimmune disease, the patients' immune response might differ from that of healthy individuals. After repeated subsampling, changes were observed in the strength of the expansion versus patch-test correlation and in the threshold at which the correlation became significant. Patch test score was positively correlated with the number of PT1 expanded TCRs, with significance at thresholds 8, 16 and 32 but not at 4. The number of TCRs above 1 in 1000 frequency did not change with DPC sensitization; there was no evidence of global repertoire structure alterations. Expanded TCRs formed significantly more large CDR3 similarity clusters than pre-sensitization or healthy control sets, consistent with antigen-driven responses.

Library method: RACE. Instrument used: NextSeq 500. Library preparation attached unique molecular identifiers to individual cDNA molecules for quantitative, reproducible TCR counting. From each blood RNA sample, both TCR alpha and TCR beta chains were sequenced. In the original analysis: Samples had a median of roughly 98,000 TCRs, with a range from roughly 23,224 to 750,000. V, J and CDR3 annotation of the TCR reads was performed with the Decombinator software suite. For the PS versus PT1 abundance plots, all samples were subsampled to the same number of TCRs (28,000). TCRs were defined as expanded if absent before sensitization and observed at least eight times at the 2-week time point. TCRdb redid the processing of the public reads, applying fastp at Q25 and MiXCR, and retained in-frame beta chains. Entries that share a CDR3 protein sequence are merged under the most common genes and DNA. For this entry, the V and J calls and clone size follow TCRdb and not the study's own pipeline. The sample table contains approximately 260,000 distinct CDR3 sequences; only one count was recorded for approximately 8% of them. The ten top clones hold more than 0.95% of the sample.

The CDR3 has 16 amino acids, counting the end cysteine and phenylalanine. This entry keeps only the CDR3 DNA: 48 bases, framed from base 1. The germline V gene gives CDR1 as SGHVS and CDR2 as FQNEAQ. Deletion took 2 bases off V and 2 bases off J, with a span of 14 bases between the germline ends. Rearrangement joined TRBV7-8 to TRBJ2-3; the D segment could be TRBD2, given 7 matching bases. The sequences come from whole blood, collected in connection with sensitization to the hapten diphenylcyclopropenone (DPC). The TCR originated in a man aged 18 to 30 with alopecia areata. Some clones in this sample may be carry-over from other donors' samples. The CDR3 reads CASSLFAGADTDTQYF. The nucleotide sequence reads TGTGCCAGCAGCTTATTTGCGGGGGCCGACACAGATACGCAGTATTTT.